These 12 T cell receptor beta chains share one sample of origin, sequenced in a study of identical twins. TCRdb recomputed calls from the 5' RACE reads with MiXCR, one row per CDR3 protein. This sample yields some 1,600,000 distinct CDR3 sequences, of which 25% to 35% are seen a single time; 0.25% to 0.3% belongs to the top ten. Sequencing was performed on cord blood. Receptors originate from a newborn girl in good health.

The V and J genes are TRBV9 and TRBJ2-3; 7 positions match TRBD2. V lost 2 bases to trimming and J lost 3 bases; unmatched junction nucleotides: 6. The CDR3 has 15 amino acids. Germline V gene data show CDR1 as SGDLS and CDR2 as YYNGEE. The CDR3 loop reads CASSVPSGLTDTQYF. Written as DNA, the CDR3 is TGTGCCAGCAGCGTTCCTAGCGGCCTGACAGATACGCAGTATTTT. Supplemented by reference TRBV9 and TRBJ2-3, the full variable domain reads DSGVTQTPKHLITATGQRVTLRCSPRSGDLSVYWYQQSLDQGLQFLIQYYNGEERAKGNILERFSAQQFPDLHSELNLSSLELGDSALYFCASSVPSGLTDTQYFGPGTRLTVL.

The chain combines TRBV4-2 with TRBJ2-7; D may be TRBD2 (5 bases). V lost 1 base to trimming and J lost 3 bases, with 13 bases between them. This CDR3 is 15 amino acids long. CDR1 and CDR2 (germline): LGHNA, YNFKEQ. In DNA form, the CDR3 reads TGTGCCAGCAGCCAAGGGGAAAGCGGCATCTACGAGCAGTACTTC. Translated: CASSQGESGIYEQYF.

Ten or more counts support this clonotype. The chain recombines TRBV10-3 with TRBJ1-2; D unclear. V was clipped by 0 bases and J by 4 bases, with 12 bases between them. Looked up from germline, CDR1 is ENHRY and CDR2 is SYGVKD. The CDR3 has 15 residues. The CDR3 DNA is TGTGCCATCAGTGAGTCATTGACCGAGCCCTATGGCTACACCTTC. Translating gives CAISESLTEPYGYTF.

This clonotype was seen more than once but under ten times. V and J are TRBV10-2 and TRBJ2-1; unclear D gene. V lost 7 bases, J lost 0 bases, and 7 bases lay in between. Germline loops: CDR1 WSHSY, CDR2 SAAADI. CDR3 length equals 13 residues. Written as DNA, the CDR3 is TGCGCCAGCATGGGAAGCTCCTACAATGAGCAGTTCTTC. Translation: CASMGSSYNEQFF.

This sequence joins TRBV20-1 and TRBJ2-5; TRBD1 matches at 8 bases. The J call is uncertain, as TRBJ2-7 better fits the DNA end. Germline-derived CDR1 and CDR2 are DFQATT and SNEGSKA (reference sequence). CDR3 length: 16 residues. The chain's CDR3 is CSARDPGTGSSYEQYF. As DNA, the CDR3 is TGCAGTGCTAGAGACCCCGGGACAGGCTCTTCCTACGAGCAGTACTTC.

This clonotype appeared a few times. V gene TRBV20-1 combines with J gene TRBJ1-4; a possible D gene is TRBD1 (5 bases). Germline-derived CDR1 and CDR2 are DFQATT and SNEGSKA (reference sequence). Deletions cut 3 bases from V and 2 bases from J, with 7 bases between. The CDR3 extends over 13 amino acids. CDR3 sequence (DNA): TGCAGTGCTAGCAGGGTCACTAATGAAAAACTGTTTTTT. Its protein product is CSASRVTNEKLFF.

Only a few counts were recorded for this clonotype. This chain joins TRBV6-1 and TRBJ2-6; D perhaps matches TRBD2 (6 bases). The length of the CDR3 is 18 residues. The germline V gene has CDR1 MNHNS and CDR2 SASEGT. Trimming shortened V by 7 bases and J by 0 bases, and 19 bases separated the two germline ends. The DNA for the CDR3 is TGTGCCAGCAAACGGGCAGGGACTCACTTCTCTGGGGCCAACGTCCTGACTTTC. The encoded protein is CASKRAGTHFSGANVLTF.

The chain employs TRBV19 and TRBJ1-5; no reliable D call. Between the trimmed V and J ends, which lost 5 bases and 5 bases, there was a span of 13 bases. Germline CDR1 reads LNHDA; CDR2 reads SQIVND (reference sequence). The CDR3 is 14 residues long. CDR3 DNA: TGTGCCAGTAGTTCTCCAGACGGTTATCAGCCCCAGCATTTT. Its translation: CASSSPDGYQPQHF.

The chain carries TRBV7-9 and TRBJ2-1; TRBD2 matches at 12 bases. V trimming: 5 bases; J trimming: 2 bases; junction bases outside the gene matches: 10. The germline CDR1 and CDR2 sequences are SEHNR and FQNEAQ (reference sequence). The CDR3 contains 18 residues. CDR3 protein: CASSPGRLAGVAYNEQFF. The CDR3 DNA follows: TGTGCCAGCAGCCCAGGACGACTAGCGGGGGTCGCCTACAATGAGCAGTTCTTC.

This clonotype turned up a few times. The chain couples TRBV20-1 to TRBJ2-1, with D maybe TRBD2 (6 bases). Trimming took off 3 bases at V and 4 bases at J, with 16 bases between the two ends. CDR1 is DFQATT, CDR2 SNEGSKA, per germline (reference sequence). This CDR3 is built from 15 residues. CDR3 loop: CSASFLARRYNEQFF. CDR3 coding DNA: TGCAGTGCTAGTTTCCTAGCGAGGAGATACAATGAGCAGTTCTTC.

The V gene is TRBV20-1, the J gene TRBJ2-4; D is undetermined. The J call may be incorrect, as the DNA end agrees better with TRBJ2-7. Germline V CDR1 and CDR2: DFQATT, SNEGSKA (reference sequence). This CDR3 has 12 amino acids. CDR3 amino acids: CSARSHSHEQYF. Here the CDR3 DNA reads TGCAGTGCTAGATCTCACTCGCACGAGCAGTACTTC.

This rearrangement joins TRBV27 to TRBJ2-3, with TRBD2 as a possible D gene (6 bases). Germline V CDR1 and CDR2: MNHEY, SMNVEV (reference sequence). This CDR3 has 15 amino acids. The ends were cut back, 6 bases at V and 4 bases at J, with 17 bases in the middle. CDR3 sequence: CASRNSGGYSDTQYF. CDR3 nucleotides: TGTGCCAGCAGGAATAGCGGCGGGTACTCAGATACGCAGTATTTT.